This T cell receptor beta chain was captured in a study of blood T cells in healthy people across ages. Extractions gave at least 5.5 micrograms of total RNA per sample. Whole-study findings and limits: Per million T cells, TCR beta diversity dropped about linearly as age rose.

This clonotype was detected once. Its target is unknown. The use of a sample-barcoded 5' primer and a J-beta primer mix characterized a second PCR of about 7 to 12 cycles. MiXCR was run by TCRdb on the 5' RACE reads, yielding one entry per CDR3 protein. The repertoire has 1,800,000 or so distinct CDR3 sequences, about 39% of them found once; the top ten carry roughly 24%. The sample was blood. The sequence was obtained from a human donor in good health.

For the CDR3, the DNA is TGTGCCAGCACCTTAGGGAGTCAGCCCCAGCATTTT. Translated: CASTLGSQPQHF. This rearrangement joins TRBV12-3 or TRBV12-4 to TRBJ1-5; D ambiguous. The CDR3 loop spans 12 amino acids. V was clipped by 7 bases and J by 6 bases, with 10 bases between them.